This T cell receptor (beta chain) was captured in a study of T cells in Graves' hyperthyroidism and ophthalmopathy. The CDR3 regions of TCR beta were amplified from RNA transcripts. Researchers ran a first-round RT-PCR on the TCR CDR3 using the HTBI primer set. TCRdb re-called the multiplex PCR reads through MiXCR, storing one row per CDR3 protein. Seen here are hundreds of thousands of distinct CDR3 sequences, 14% to 15% observed once, and the top ten hold 3.5% to 4.5%. V lost 7 bases, J lost 5 bases, and 18 bases lay in between. The germline V gene has CDR1 MNHEY and CDR2 SVGEGT. CDR3 size: 14 residues.

This TCR was sampled from a middle-aged woman with Graves' ophthalmopathy. The chain uses TRBV6-2 or TRBV6-3 and TRBJ2-7; D is unresolved. The sample consisted of blood. CDR3 in amino acids: CASTNSLTENEQYF. Written as DNA, the CDR3 is TGTGCCAGCACCAATTCCCTCACCGAAAACGAGCAGTACTTC.